This T cell receptor (beta chain) stems from a study of molecular identifiers for immune sequencing clone quantification. Study-level findings and limits: The share of molecules held by clones above 20 RNA copies was over 98% in effector cells and under 1% in naive cells.

Germline CDR1 reads LNHDA; CDR2 reads SQIVND (reference sequence). The CDR3 is 15 residues long. V dropped 1 base and J dropped 2; count of bases not matched to a gene: 2. TCRdb analysed the PCR reads with MiXCR anew, one entry per CDR3 protein. The data show hundreds of thousands of distinct CDR3 sequences, 15% to 20% seen once. In regard to this clonotype: Its target is not known.

Naive CD8 T cell sorting was performed on the CD8+CD4-CCR7+CD45RA+ phenotype. V gene TRBV19 combines with J gene TRBJ2-7; 10 positions match TRBD1. The source material was naive CD8+ T cells from blood, with Jurkat cell RNA spiked in. As for subset: FACS-sorted CD8+CD4-CCR7+CD45RA+ naive T cells. The sequence derives from a human donor in good health. Some libraries in this study had Jurkat cell RNA spiked in. CDR3 loop: CASSIGTGGAYEQYF. DNA of the CDR3: TGTGCCAGTAGTATAGGGACAGGGGGAGCCTACGAGCAGTACTTC.